Described below is a single T cell receptor beta chain sequence and its context. The germline gives CDR1 SGHTA, CDR2 FQGNSA. Trimming took off 5 bases at V and 7 bases at J, with 11 bases between the two ends. The CDR3 contains 13 residues. This sample stems from a study of T-cell reconstitution after alpha-beta-depleted transplantation in children. Unique molecular identifiers featured in how the TCRbeta library was prepared. One entry per CDR3 protein, called by TCRdb with MiXCR from the PCR reads. The sample consists of roughly 590,000 distinct CDR3 sequences, about 15% of them appearing once. V and J are TRBV7-2 and TRBJ2-2; a weak D match, TRBD2 (6 bases). The sequence derives from a human donor who donated a stem cell graft to a child with acute myeloid leukemia. This specimen was PBMCs from the stem cell graft donor, taken from the stem cell graft. The CDR3 DNA reads as TGTGCCAGCAGCGACCCCGGGGGCGGGGAGCTGTTTTTT. This translates into CASSDPGGGELFF.